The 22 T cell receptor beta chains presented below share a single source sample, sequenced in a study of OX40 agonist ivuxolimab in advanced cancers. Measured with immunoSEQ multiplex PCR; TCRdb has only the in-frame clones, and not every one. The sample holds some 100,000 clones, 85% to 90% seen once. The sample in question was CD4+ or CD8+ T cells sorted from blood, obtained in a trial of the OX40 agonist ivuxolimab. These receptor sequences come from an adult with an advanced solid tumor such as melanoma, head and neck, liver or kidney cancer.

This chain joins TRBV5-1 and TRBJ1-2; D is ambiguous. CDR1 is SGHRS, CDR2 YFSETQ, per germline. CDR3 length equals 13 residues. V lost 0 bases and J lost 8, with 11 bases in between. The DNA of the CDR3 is TGCGCCAGCAGCTTGGAGGCAGTCCGGGGCTACACCTTC. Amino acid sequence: CASSLEAVRGYTF.

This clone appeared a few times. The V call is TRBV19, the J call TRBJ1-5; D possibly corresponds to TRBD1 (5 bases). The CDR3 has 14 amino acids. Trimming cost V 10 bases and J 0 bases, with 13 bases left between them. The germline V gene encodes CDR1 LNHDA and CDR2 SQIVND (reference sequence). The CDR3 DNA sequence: TGTGCCACCAAGCCCAGGGTTAGCAATCAGCCCCAGCATTTT. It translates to CATKPRVSNQPQHF.

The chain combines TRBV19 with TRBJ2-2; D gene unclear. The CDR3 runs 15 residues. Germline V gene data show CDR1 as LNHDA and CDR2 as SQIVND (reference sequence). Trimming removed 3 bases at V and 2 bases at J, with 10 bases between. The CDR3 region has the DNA TGTGCCAGTAGTATCCTCGGAACAAACACCGGGGAGCTGTTTTTT. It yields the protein CASSILGTNTGELFF.

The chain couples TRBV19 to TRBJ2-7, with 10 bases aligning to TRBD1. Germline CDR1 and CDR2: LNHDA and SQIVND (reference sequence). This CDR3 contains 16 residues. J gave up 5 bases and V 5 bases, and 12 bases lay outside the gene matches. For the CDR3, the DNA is TGTGCCAGTAGTCCCGACCGGACAGGGGGGCTCCACGAGCAGTACTTC. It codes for CASSPDRTGGLHEQYF.

The CDR3 reads CASSRLAGESGGYTF. For the CDR3, the DNA is TGCGCCAGCAGCCGATTGGCAGGGGAATCCGGTGGCTACACCTTC. The chain couples TRBV5-1 to TRBJ1-2; D possibly corresponds to TRBD1 (6 bases). CDR3 length: 15 residues. The V gene lost 4 bases and the J gene lost 7 bases, with 20 bases spanning the gap. From germline, CDR1 is SGHRS and CDR2 YFSETQ.

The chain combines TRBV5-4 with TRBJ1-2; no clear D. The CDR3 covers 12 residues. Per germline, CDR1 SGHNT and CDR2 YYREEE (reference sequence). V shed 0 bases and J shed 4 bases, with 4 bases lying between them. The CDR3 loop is CASSLDGYGYTF. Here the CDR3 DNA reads TGTGCCAGCAGCTTGGACGGCTATGGCTACACCTTC.

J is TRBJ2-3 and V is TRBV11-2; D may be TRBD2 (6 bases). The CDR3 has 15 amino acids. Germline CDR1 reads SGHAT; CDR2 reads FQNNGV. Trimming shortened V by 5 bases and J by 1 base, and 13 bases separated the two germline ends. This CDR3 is CASSPRGLRTDTQYF. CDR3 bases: TGTGCCAGCAGCCCTCGAGGACTACGCACAGATACGCAGTATTTT.

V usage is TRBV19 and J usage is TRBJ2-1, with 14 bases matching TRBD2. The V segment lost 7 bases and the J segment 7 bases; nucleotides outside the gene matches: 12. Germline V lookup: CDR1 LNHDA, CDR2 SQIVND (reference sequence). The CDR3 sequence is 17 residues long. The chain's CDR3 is CASTKSGTSGSWNEQFF. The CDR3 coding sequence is TGTGCCAGTACCAAGTCCGGGACTAGCGGGAGCTGGAATGAGCAGTTCTTC.

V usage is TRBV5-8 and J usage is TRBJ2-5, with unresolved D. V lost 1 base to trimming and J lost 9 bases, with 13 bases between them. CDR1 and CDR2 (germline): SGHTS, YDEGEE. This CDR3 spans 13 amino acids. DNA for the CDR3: TGTGCCAGCAGCTTGTCCTTCTCAAGGGCCCAGTACTTC. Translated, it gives CASSLSFSRAQYF.

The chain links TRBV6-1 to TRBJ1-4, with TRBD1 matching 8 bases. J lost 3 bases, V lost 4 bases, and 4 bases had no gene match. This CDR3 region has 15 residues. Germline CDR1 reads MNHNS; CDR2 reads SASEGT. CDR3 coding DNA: TGTGCCAGCAGTGTCACAGGGGGATCTAATGAAAAACTGTTTTTT. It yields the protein CASSVTGGSNEKLFF.

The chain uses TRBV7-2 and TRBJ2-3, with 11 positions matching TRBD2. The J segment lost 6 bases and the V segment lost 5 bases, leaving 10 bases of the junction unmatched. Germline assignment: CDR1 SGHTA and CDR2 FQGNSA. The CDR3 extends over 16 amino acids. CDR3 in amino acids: CASSPRLAGTGDTQYF. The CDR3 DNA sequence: TGTGCCAGCAGCCCCCGACTAGCGGGGACAGGGGATACGCAGTATTTT.

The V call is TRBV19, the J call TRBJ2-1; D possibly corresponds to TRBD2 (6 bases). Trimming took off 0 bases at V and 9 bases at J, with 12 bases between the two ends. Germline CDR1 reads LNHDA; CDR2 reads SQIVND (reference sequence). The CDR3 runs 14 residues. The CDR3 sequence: CASSIDGGMGEQFF. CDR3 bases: TGTGCCAGTAGTATAGATGGCGGGATGGGTGAGCAGTTCTTC.

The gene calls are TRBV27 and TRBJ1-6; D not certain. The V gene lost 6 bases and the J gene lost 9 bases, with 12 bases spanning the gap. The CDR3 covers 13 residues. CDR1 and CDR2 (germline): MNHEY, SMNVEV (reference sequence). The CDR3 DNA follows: TGTGCCAGCAGGGGTAGGGTCGGTTCACCCCTCCACTTT. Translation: CASRGRVGSPLHF.

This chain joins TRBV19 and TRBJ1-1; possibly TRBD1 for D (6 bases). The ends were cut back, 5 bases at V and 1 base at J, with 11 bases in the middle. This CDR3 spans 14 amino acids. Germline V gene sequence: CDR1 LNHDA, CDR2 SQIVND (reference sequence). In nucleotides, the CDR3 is TGTGCCAGTAGTCGCCGACAGGAGAACACTGAAGCTTTCTTT. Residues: CASSRRQENTEAFF.

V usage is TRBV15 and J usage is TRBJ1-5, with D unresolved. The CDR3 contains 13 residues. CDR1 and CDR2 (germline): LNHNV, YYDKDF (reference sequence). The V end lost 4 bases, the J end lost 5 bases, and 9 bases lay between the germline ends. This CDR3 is CATSKDPHQPQHF. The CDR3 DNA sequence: TGTGCCACCAGCAAGGACCCCCATCAGCCCCAGCATTTT.

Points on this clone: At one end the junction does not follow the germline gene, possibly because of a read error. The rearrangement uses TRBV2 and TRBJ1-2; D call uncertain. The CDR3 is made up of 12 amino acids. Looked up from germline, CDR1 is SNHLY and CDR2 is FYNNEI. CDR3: CASREGNYGYTF. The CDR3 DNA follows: TGTGCCAGCAGGGAAGGCAACTATGGCTACACCTTC.

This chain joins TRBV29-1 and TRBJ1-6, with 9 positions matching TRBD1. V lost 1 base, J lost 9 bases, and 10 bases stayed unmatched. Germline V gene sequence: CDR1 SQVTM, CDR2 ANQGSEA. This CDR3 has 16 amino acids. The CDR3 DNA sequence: TGCAGCGTTGAAGTAAAGGGACAGGGAACGAGTTCACCCCTCCACTTT. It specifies CSVEVKGQGTSSPLHF.

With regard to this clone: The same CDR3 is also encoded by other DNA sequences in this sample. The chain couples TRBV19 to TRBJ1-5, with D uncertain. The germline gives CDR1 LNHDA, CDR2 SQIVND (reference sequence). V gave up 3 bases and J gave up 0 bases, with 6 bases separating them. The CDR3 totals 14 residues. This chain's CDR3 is CASSILYSNQPQHF. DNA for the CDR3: TGTGCCAGTAGTATTCTTTATAGCAATCAGCCCCAGCATTTT.

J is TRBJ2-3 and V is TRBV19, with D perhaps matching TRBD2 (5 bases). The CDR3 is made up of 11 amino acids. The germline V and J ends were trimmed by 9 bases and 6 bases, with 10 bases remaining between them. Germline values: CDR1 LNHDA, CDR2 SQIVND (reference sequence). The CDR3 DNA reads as TGTGCCAGCGGACTGCTGGATACGCAGTATTTT. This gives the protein CASGLLDTQYF.

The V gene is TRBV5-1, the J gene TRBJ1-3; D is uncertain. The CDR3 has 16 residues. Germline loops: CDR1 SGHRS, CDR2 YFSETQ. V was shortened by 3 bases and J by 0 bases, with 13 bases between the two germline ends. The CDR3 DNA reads TGCGCCAGCAGCTCGGAAGCGGGTCGCTCTGGAAACACCATATATTTT. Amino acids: CASSSEAGRSGNTIYF.

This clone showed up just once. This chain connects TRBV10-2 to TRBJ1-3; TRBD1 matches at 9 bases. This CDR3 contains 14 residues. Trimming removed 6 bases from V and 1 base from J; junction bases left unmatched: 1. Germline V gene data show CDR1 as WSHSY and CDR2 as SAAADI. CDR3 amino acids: CASSGTGSGNTIYF. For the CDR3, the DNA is TGCGCCAGCAGCGGGACAGGGTCTGGAAACACCATATATTTT.

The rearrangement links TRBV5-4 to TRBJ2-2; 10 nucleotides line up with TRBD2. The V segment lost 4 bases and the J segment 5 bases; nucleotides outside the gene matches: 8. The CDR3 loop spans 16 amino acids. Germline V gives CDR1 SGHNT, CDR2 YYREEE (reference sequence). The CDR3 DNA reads TGTGCCAGCAGCCAAACTAGCGGGAAAGCAACCGGGGAGCTGTTTTTT. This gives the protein CASSQTSGKATGELFF.